The 17 T cell receptor beta chains below all came from one sample that was sequenced in a study of T cells in Graves' hyperthyroidism and ophthalmopathy. Template material for amplifying TCR beta CDR3 regions consisted of RNA transcripts. Carried out on the TCR CDR3, a first-round RT-PCR used the HTBI primer set. TCRdb processed the multiplex PCR reads anew with MiXCR; each CDR3 protein has one entry. The sample gives hundreds of thousands of distinct CDR3 sequences, around 21% of which show up once; over 30% is in the top ten. Material for sequencing was blood. Every receptor here comes from a man aged 25-45 years with Graves' ophthalmopathy.

This clonotype was recorded at least ten times. The CDR3 loop is CASRRALGNTGELFF. The CDR3 DNA reads as TGTGCCAGCAGGCGGGCACTAGGGAACACCGGGGAGCTGTTTTTT. This chain uses TRBV2 with TRBJ2-2, with TRBD2 as a possible D gene (5 bases). CDR1 is SNHLY and CDR2 is FYNNEI in the germline V gene. Between the trimmed V and J ends, which lost 6 bases and 1 base, there was a span of 12 bases. This CDR3 region has 15 residues.

In regard to this clonotype: The missing conserved phenylalanine or tryptophan at the end of this CDR3 makes a read error likely. The rearrangement joins TRBV6-2 or TRBV6-3 to TRBJ1-5; 7 bases are a match to TRBD1. V trimming: 8 bases; J trimming: 7 bases; junction bases outside the gene matches: 8. Per germline, CDR1 MNHEY and CDR2 SVGEGT. The length of the CDR3 is 13 residues. The CDR3 here is CASSTGLRQPQHS. The DNA of the CDR3 is TGTGCCAGCTCGACAGGGCTTCGGCAGCCCCAGCATTCT.

This clonotype was detected many times. CDR3: CASSPRTTPSFPFF. The CDR3 nucleotides read TGTGCCAGCAGCCCCCGAACTACCCCCTCCTTCCCTTTCTTT. The chain employs TRBV11-2 and TRBJ1-1; D remains unclear. The V and J ends lost 5 bases and 12 bases respectively, with 22 bases between them. Germline V gene lookup returns CDR1 SGHAT and CDR2 FQNNGV. This CDR3 has 14 amino acids.

There are a few counts of this clonotype. V and J are TRBV4-2 and TRBJ2-4; D perhaps matches TRBD2 (6 bases). Germline lookup yields CDR1 LGHNA and CDR2 YNFKEQ. The CDR3 is 14 amino acids. Trimming stripped 4 bases from V and 8 bases from J, with 15 bases between. DNA for the CDR3: TGTGCCAGCAGCCCGGGACTCGGGGAGGACATTCAGTACTTC. Protein product: CASSPGLGEDIQYF.

This chain connects TRBV6-2 or TRBV6-3 to TRBJ1-2; D not certain. This CDR3 comprises 14 residues. V was clipped by 0 bases and J by 8 bases, with 13 bases between them. CDR1 MNHEY and CDR2 SVGEGT come from the germline V gene. This CDR3 is CASSYSSRDLGYTF. The CDR3 DNA reads as TGTGCCAGCAGTTACTCGAGTCGGGATCTGGGCTACACCTTC.

This clonotype occurred many times. The J gene is TRBJ2-3, the V gene TRBV11-2; no clear D. CDR3 length: 13 residues. Trimming took 0 bases from V and 4 from J, leaving 5 bases between them. The germline V gene has CDR1 SGHAT and CDR2 FQNNGV. DNA for the CDR3: TGTGCCAGCAGCTTAGAGATCGCAGATACGCAGTATTTT. Protein: CASSLEIADTQYF. Drawing the rest from reference TRBV11-2 and TRBJ2-3, the complete variable domain is EAGVAQSPRYKIIEKRQSVAFWCNPISGHATLYWYQQILGQGPKLLIQFQNNGVVDDSQLPKDRFSAERLKGVDSTLKIQPAKLEDSAVYLCASSLEIADTQYFGPGTRLTVL.

At least ten counts were recorded for this clonotype. This rearrangement joins TRBV3-1 to TRBJ2-5; 13 nucleotides line up with TRBD2. The germline V gene encodes CDR1 LGHDT and CDR2 YNNKEL (reference sequence). The CDR3 runs 15 residues. V shed 4 bases and J 5 bases; nucleotides not matched to a gene: 4. The CDR3 sequence: CASSRGLAGDETQYF. CDR3 bases: TGTGCCAGCAGCCGCGGACTAGCGGGAGATGAGACCCAGTACTTC.

This chain connects TRBV20-1 to TRBJ2-7; TRBD1 agrees at 8 bases. The germline gives CDR1 DFQATT, CDR2 SNEGSKA (reference sequence). Unmatched junction bases numbered 6, after V lost 6 bases and J lost 2 bases. The CDR3 runs to 13 residues. CDR3 DNA: TGCAGTGCCGCCAACAGGGGGGCCTACGAGCAGTACTTC. This encodes CSAANRGAYEQYF.

The chain is built from TRBV29-1 and TRBJ2-7; 8 positions match TRBD1. After removal of 6 bases from V and 9 bases from J, the junction contained 10 bases not matched to a gene. Germline V gene data show CDR1 as SQVTM and CDR2 as ANQGSEA. This CDR3 comprises 12 residues. The CDR3 here is CSVLETGARQYF. The CDR3 nucleotides are TGCAGCGTCCTCGAGACAGGGGCACGGCAGTACTTC.

This clonotype was seen a single time. The junction departs from the called germline gene at one end, perhaps through a read error. In DNA form, the CDR3 reads TGCGCCAGCACAGTTTCGACTAATATGAACACTGAAGCTTTCTTT. Protein: CASTVSTNMNTEAFF. This rearrangement joins TRBV7-9 to TRBJ1-1; D gene ambiguous. The CDR3 length is 15 residues. Germline values: CDR1 SEHNR, CDR2 FQNEAQ (reference sequence).

This clonotype was seen only a few times. The rearrangement links TRBV20-1 to TRBJ2-1; D not certain. The germline CDR1 and CDR2 sequences are DFQATT and SNEGSKA (reference sequence). V shed 0 bases and J shed 0 bases, with 9 bases lying between them. The CDR3 has 15 amino acids. The CDR3, as DNA: TGCAGTGCTAGAGATATCCGGAGCTCCTACAATGAGCAGTTCTTC. It yields the protein CSARDIRSSYNEQFF.

Many counts were recorded for this clonotype. V gene TRBV11-2 combines with J gene TRBJ2-7; 7 nucleotides align to TRBD1. Unmatched junction bases numbered 6, after V lost 1 base and J lost 3 bases. The germline V gene encodes CDR1 SGHAT and CDR2 FQNNGV. The CDR3 length is 15 residues. CDR3 nucleotide sequence: TGTGCCAGCAGCTTAGGACAGGGTACAGGCTACGAGCAGTACTTC. Its protein is CASSLGQGTGYEQYF.

The table lists this clonotype with many counts. The chain carries TRBV10-1 and TRBJ1-1; the match to TRBD1 covers 8 bases. CDR1 WNHNN and CDR2 SYGVQD come from the germline V gene (reference sequence). This CDR3 comprises 13 residues. V lost 4 bases, J lost 8 bases, and 6 bases stayed unmatched. The CDR3 loop is CASSGTGRDEAFF. In DNA, the CDR3 is TGCGCCAGCAGTGGGACAGGGAGAGACGAAGCTTTCTTT.

This clonotype was counted only a few times. The junction departs from germline at one end; a sequencing error may be responsible. Here the CDR3 reads CASNLPPGGGGNTEAFF. CDR3 nucleotides: TGTGCCAGCAATTTACCCCCCGGGGGCGGTGGCAACACTGAAGCTTTCTTT. This chain joins TRBV28 and TRBJ1-1, with a tentative D call TRBD1 (6 bases). From germline, CDR1 is MDHEN and CDR2 SYDVKM. The CDR3 covers 17 residues. Full variable domain (remainder filled in from reference TRBV28 and TRBJ1-1): DVKVTQSSRYLVKRTGEKVFLECVQDMDHENMFWYRQDPGLGLRLIYFSYDVKMKEKGDIPEGYSVSREKKERFSLILESASTNQTSMYLCASNLPPGGGGNTEAFFGQGTRLTVV.

V usage is TRBV6-1 and J usage is TRBJ1-2; D gene unclear. The CDR3 runs 12 residues. Trimming removed 2 bases from V and 13 bases from J, with 14 bases in between. In germline, CDR1 is MNHNS, CDR2 SASEGT. For the CDR3, the DNA is TGTGCCAGCAGTGAAACCGTGGGGTTTCTCACCTTC. Its protein product is CASSETVGFLTF.

This clonotype showed up just a few times. The chain employs TRBV18 and TRBJ2-3; D ambiguous. The CDR3 consists of 14 residues. Trimming took off 3 bases at V and 4 bases at J, with 11 bases between the two ends. The germline gives CDR1 KGHSH, CDR2 LQKENI. In DNA, the CDR3 is TGTGCCAGCTCACCGGGCCGCCTATCAGATACGCAGTATTTT. Protein: CASSPGRLSDTQYF.

This clonotype was detected a few times. This rearrangement joins TRBV28 to TRBJ2-2, with 10 bases aligning to TRBD2. Germline lookup yields CDR1 MDHEN and CDR2 SYDVKM. Unmatched junction bases numbered 6, after V lost 2 bases and J lost 3 bases. The CDR3 is 17 amino acids. CDR3 sequence: CASSLRRTSGHTGELFF. In DNA form, the CDR3 reads TGTGCCAGCAGTTTACGAAGGACTAGCGGTCACACCGGGGAGCTGTTTTTT. The whole variable domain, filled in from reference TRBV28 and TRBJ2-2, reads DVKVTQSSRYLVKRTGEKVFLECVQDMDHENMFWYRQDPGLGLRLIYFSYDVKMKEKGDIPEGYSVSREKKERFSLILESASTNQTSMYLCASSLRRTSGHTGELFFGEGSRLTVL.